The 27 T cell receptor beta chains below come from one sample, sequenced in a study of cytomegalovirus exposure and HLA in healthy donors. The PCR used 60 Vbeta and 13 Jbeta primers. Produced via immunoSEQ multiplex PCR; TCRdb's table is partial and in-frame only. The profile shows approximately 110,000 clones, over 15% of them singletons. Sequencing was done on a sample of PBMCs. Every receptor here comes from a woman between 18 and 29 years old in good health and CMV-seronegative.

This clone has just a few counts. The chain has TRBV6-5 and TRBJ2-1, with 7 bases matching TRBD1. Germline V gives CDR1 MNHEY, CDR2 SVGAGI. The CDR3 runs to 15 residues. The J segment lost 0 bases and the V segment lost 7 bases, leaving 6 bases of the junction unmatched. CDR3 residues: CASKTQGDSYNEQFF. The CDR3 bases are TGTGCCAGCAAGACCCAGGGGGACTCCTACAATGAGCAGTTCTTC.

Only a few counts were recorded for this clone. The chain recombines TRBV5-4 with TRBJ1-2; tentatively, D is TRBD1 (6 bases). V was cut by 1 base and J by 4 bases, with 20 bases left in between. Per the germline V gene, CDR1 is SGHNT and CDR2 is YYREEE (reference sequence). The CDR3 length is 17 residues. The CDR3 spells CASSLFLGGRGFYGYTF. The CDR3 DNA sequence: TGTGCCAGCAGCTTGTTTCTCGGCGGCAGGGGTTTCTATGGCTACACCTTC. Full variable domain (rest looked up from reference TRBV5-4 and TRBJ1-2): ETGVTQSPTHLIKTRGQQVTLRCSSQSGHNTVSWYQQALGQGPQFIFQYYREEENGRGNFPPRFSGLQFPNYSSELNVNALELDDSALYLCASSLFLGGRGFYGYTFGSGTRLTVV.

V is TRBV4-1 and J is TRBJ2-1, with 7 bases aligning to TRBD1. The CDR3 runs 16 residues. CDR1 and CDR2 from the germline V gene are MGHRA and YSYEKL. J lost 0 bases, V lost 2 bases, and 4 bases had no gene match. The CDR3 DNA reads TGCGCCAGCAGCCAACCGGGACAGAGCTCCTACAATGAGCAGTTCTTC. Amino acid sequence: CASSQPGQSSYNEQFF.

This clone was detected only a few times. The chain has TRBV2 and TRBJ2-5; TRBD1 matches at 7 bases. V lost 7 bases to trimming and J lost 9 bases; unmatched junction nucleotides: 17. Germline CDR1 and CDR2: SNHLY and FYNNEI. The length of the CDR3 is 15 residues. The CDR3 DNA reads TGTGCCAGCACTGATACCGGGGCCACCACAGGGGCCCAGTACTTC. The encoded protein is CASTDTGATTGAQYF.

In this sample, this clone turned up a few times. The CDR3, as DNA: TGCGCCAGCAGCCAAATACTAGCGGGAGGAGGGACCGGGGAGCTGTTTTTT. Translating gives CASSQILAGGGTGELFF. This rearrangement joins TRBV4-1 to TRBJ2-2; 12 bases agree with TRBD2. This CDR3 has 17 residues. Germline values: CDR1 MGHRA, CDR2 YSYEKL. J was trimmed by 5 bases and V by 2 bases; bases with no gene match: 6.

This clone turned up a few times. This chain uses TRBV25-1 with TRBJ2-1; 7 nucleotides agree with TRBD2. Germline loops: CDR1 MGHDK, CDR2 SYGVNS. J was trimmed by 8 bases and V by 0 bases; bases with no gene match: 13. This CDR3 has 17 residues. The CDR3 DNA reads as TGTGCCAGCAGTGAATATAGTTGGTGGGAGGGCCACCATGAGCAGTTCTTC. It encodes CASSEYSWWEGHHEQFF.

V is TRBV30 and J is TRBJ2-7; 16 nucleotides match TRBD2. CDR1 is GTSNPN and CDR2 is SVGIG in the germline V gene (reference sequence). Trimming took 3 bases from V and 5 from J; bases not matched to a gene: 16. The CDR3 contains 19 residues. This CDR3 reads CAWSPTHPGTSGRAHEQYF. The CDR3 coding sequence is TGTGCCTGGAGCCCTACTCATCCCGGGACTAGCGGGAGGGCACACGAGCAGTACTTC.

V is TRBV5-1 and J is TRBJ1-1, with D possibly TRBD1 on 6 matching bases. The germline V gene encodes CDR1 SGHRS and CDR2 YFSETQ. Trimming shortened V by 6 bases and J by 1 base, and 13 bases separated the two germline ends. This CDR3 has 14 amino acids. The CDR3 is CASTDRLENTEAFF. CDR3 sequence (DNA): TGCGCCAGCACCGACAGGTTGGAGAACACTGAAGCTTTCTTT.

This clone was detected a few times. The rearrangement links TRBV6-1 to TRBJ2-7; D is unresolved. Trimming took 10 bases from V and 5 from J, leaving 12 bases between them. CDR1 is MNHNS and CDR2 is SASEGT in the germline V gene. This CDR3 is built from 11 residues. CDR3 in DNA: TGTGCCAACGGCCGTACAGACGAGCAGTACTTC. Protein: CANGRTDEQYF.

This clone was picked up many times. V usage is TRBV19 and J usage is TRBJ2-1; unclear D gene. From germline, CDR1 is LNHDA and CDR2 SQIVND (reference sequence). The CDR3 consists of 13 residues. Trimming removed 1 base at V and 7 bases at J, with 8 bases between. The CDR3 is CASSIASNNEQFF. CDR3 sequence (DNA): TGTGCCAGTAGTATAGCTAGTAATAATGAGCAGTTCTTC.

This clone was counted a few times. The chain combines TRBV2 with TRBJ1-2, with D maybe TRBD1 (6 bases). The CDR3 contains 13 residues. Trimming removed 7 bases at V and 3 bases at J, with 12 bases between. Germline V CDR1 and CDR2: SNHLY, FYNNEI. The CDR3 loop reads CASNEQGDYGYTF. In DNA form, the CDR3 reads TGTGCCAGCAACGAACAGGGAGACTATGGCTACACCTTC.

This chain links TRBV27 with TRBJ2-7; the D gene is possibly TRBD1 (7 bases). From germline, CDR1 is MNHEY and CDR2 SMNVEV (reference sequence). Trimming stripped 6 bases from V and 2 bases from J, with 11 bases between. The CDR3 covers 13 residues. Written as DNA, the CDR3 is TGTGCCAGCAGGCGGGACAGTCCCTACGAGCAGTACTTC. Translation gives CASRRDSPYEQYF.

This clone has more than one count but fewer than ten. CDR3 residues: CASSRAGGEGETQYF. CDR3 nucleotide sequence: TGCGCCAGCAGCCGCGCGGGGGGCGAGGGGGAGACCCAGTACTTC. This chain uses TRBV5-1 with TRBJ2-5, with 8 bases aligning to TRBD2. The length of the CDR3 is 15 residues. After removal of 4 bases from V and 5 bases from J, the junction contained 10 bases not matched to a gene. Germline V gene sequence: CDR1 SGHRS, CDR2 YFSETQ.

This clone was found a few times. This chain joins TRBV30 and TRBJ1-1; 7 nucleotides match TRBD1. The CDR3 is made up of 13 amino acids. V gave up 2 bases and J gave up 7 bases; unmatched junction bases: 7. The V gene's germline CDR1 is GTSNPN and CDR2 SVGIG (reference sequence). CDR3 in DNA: TGTGCCTGGAGTCCACAGGGGTACGGTGAAGCTTTCTTT. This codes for CAWSPQGYGEAFF.

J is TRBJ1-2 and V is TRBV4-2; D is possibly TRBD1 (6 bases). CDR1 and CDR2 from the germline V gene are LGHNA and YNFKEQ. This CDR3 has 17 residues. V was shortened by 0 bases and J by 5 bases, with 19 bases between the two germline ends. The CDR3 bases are TGTGCCAGCAGCCAAGAAGGTTCGGGGGGCGCAAATTATGGCTACACCTTC. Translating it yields CASSQEGSGGANYGYTF.

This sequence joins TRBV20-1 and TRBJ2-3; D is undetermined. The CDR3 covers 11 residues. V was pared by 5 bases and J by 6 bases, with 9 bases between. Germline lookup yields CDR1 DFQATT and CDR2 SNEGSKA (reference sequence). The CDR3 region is CSALTVDTQYF. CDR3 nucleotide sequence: TGCAGTGCTCTAACAGTTGATACGCAGTATTTT.

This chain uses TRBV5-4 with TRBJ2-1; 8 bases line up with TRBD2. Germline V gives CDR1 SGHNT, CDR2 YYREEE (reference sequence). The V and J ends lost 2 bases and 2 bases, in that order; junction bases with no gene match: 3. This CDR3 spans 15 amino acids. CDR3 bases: TGTGCCAGCAGCTTAGACGGGGGGGCCTACAATGAGCAGTTCTTC. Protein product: CASSLDGGAYNEQFF.

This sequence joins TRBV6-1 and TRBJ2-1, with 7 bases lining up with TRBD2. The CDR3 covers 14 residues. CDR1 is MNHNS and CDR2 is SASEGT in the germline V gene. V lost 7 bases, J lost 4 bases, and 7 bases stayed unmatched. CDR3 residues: CASKASGGYNEQFF. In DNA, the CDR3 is TGTGCCAGCAAGGCTAGCGGAGGGTACAATGAGCAGTTCTTC.

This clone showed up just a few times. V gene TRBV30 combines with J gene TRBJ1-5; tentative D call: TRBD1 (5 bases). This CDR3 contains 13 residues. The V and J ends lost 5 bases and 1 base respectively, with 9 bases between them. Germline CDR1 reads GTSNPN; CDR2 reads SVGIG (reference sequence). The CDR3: CAWSRESNQPQHF. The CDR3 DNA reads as TGTGCCTGGTCCAGGGAAAGCAATCAGCCCCAGCATTTT.

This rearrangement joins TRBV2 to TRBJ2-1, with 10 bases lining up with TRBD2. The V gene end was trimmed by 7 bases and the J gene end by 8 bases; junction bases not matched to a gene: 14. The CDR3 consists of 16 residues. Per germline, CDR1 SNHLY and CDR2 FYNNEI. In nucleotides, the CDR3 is TGTGCCAGCAAAAAGCCCAGACTAGCGGGTTCCCATGAGCAGTTCTTC. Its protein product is CASKKPRLAGSHEQFF. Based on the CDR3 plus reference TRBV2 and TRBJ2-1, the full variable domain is EPEVTQTPSHQVTQMGQEVILRCVPISNHLYFYWYRQILGQKVEFLVSFYNNEISEKSEIFDDQFSVERPDGSNFTLKIRSTKLEDSAMYFCASKKPRLAGSHEQFFGPGTRLTVL.

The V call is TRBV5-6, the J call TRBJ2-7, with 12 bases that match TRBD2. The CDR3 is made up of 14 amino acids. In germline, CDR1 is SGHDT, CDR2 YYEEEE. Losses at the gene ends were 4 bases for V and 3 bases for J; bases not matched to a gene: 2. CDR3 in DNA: TGTGCCAGCAGCCTACTAGCGGGAGGCTACGAGCAGTACTTC. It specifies CASSLLAGGYEQYF.

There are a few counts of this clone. The CDR3 DNA reads TGTGCCTGGAGTTCTCTCAGTGAAAAACTGTTTTTT. It codes for CAWSSLSEKLFF. The rearrangement uses TRBV30 and TRBJ1-4; D not resolved. This CDR3 region has 12 residues. CDR1 GTSNPN and CDR2 SVGIG come from the germline V gene (reference sequence). V lost 2 bases and J lost 7, with 8 bases in between.

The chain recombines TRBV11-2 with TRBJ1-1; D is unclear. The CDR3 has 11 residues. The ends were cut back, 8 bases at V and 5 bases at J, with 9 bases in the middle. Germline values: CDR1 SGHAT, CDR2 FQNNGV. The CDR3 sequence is CASSIETEAFF. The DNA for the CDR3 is TGTGCCAGCTCCATCGAGACTGAAGCTTTCTTT.

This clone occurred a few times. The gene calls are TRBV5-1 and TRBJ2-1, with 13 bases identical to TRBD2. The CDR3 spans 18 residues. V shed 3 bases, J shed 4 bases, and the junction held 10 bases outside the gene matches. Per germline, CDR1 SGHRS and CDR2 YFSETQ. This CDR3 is CASSWGLAGWVPYNEQFF. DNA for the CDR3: TGCGCCAGCAGCTGGGGACTAGCGGGGTGGGTCCCGTACAATGAGCAGTTCTTC.

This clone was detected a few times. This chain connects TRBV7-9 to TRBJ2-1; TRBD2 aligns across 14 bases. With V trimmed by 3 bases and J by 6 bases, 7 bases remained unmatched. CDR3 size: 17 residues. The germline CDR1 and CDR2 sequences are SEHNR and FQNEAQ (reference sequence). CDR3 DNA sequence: TGTGCCAGCAGCTTCCCCGGGACTAGCGGGAGAGCCAATGAGCAGTTCTTC. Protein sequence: CASSFPGTSGRANEQFF.

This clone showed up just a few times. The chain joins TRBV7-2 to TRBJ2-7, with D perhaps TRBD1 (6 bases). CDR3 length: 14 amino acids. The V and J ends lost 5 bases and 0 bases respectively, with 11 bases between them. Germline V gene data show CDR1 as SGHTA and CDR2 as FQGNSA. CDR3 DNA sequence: TGTGCCAGCAGCCCCAGGGGAAGCTCCTACGAGCAGTACTTC. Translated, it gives CASSPRGSSYEQYF. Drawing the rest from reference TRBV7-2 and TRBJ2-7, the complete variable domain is GAGVSQSPSNKVTEKGKDVELRCDPISGHTALYWYRQSLGQGLEFLIYFQGNSAPDKSGLPSDRFSAERTGGSVSTLTIQRTQQEDSAVYLCASSPRGSSYEQYFGPGTRLTVT.

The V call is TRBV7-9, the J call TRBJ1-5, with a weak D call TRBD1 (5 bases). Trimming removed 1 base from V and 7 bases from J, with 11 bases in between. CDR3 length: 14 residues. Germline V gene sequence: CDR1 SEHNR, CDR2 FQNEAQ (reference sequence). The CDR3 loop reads CASSLGGNLQPQHF. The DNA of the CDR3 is TGTGCCAGCAGCTTAGGGGGCAATTTGCAGCCCCAGCATTTT.